The 18 T cell receptor beta chains listed next were all sequenced from one sample in a study of blood T cell repertoires in COVID-19. Sequenced by immunoSEQ multiplex PCR; TCRdb stores in-frame clones only, minus some. The sample shows 200,000 to 250,000 clones, around 87% of them seen only once. Specimen: PBMCs or T cells enriched from blood (not recorded which). Source of these receptors: a woman aged 18-29 years in a cohort exposed to, infected with or recovered from COVID-19 (not recorded which).

The genes are TRBV7-8 and TRBJ2-3; the D gene is possibly TRBD2 (5 bases). V dropped 7 bases and J dropped 3 bases, with 11 bases sitting between them. The CDR3 sequence is 13 residues long. Germline assignment: CDR1 SGHVS and CDR2 FQNEAQ. CDR3 sequence reads: CASNLGETDTQYF. The CDR3 nucleotides read TGTGCCAGCAACCTCGGGGAGACAGATACGCAGTATTTT.

The chain links TRBV19 to TRBJ1-1; tentative D call: TRBD1 (6 bases). V was trimmed by 0 bases and J by 3 bases, leaving 8 bases between them. The CDR3 covers 14 residues. The germline gives CDR1 LNHDA, CDR2 SQIVND (reference sequence). The CDR3 nucleotides read TGTGCCAGTAGTATAGACTGGACAGACACTGAAGCTTTCTTT. It codes for CASSIDWTDTEAFF.

The table lists this clone with a count of one. The chain couples TRBV7-8 to TRBJ2-5; 9 bases map to TRBD2. Trimming took 5 bases from V and 5 from J; bases not matched to a gene: 6. This CDR3 has 14 amino acids. The germline V gene encodes CDR1 SGHVS and CDR2 FQNEAQ. The CDR3 region has the DNA TGTGCCAGCAGCCCTGGGACTAGCATCGAGACCCAGTACTTC. It is translated as CASSPGTSIETQYF.

This clone was seen just once. The genes are TRBV10-3 and TRBJ2-7; tentative D call: TRBD1 (6 bases). Germline V gene data show CDR1 as ENHRY and CDR2 as SYGVKD. CDR3 length equals 15 residues. The ends were cut back, 2 bases at V and 2 bases at J, with 13 bases in the middle. The CDR3 spells CAISERTVLTYEQYF. For the CDR3, the DNA is TGTGCCATCAGTGAGCGGACAGTGTTAACCTACGAGCAGTACTTC.

The chain is built from TRBV3-1 (or the pseudogene TRBV3-2) and TRBJ1-1; 7 bases fit TRBD1. Per germline, CDR1 LGHDT and CDR2 YNNKEL (reference sequence). Losses at the gene ends were 2 bases for V and 6 bases for J; bases not matched to a gene: 0. The length of the CDR3 is 12 residues. Here the CDR3 DNA reads TGTGCCAGCAGCCAACAGGGGGCTGAAGCTTTCTTT. Translation: CASSQQGAEAFF.

Worth noting for this clone: An end of the junction does not agree with germline; a read error may underlie this. The chain has TRBV12-3 or TRBV12-4 and TRBJ2-7, with D perhaps matching TRBD2 (6 bases). CDR3 length: 12 residues. Here the CDR3 reads CASSLVGGAAWF. The CDR3 DNA follows: TGTGCCAGCAGTTTAGTGGGCGGGGCAGCGTGGTTC.

There are a few counts of this clone. V usage is TRBV11-2 and J usage is TRBJ1-2, with 8 bases fitting TRBD1. J gave up 4 bases and V 3 bases, and 4 bases lay outside the gene matches. There are 14 residues in the CDR3. Germline V gene data show CDR1 as SGHAT and CDR2 as FQNNGV. The CDR3 here is CASSFTGGFYGYTF. In DNA, the CDR3 is TGTGCCAGCAGCTTTACAGGGGGTTTCTATGGCTACACCTTC. The full variable domain, completed using reference TRBV11-2 and TRBJ1-2, is EAGVAQSPRYKIIEKRQSVAFWCNPISGHATLYWYQQILGQGPKLLIQFQNNGVVDDSQLPKDRFSAERLKGVDSTLKIQPAKLEDSAVYLCASSFTGGFYGYTFGSGTRLTVV.

The chain carries TRBV19 and TRBJ1-5; 9 nucleotides match TRBD1. Per the germline V gene, CDR1 is LNHDA and CDR2 is SQIVND (reference sequence). Trimming at V came to 6 bases and at J to 5 bases, leaving 5 bases not matched to a gene. The CDR3 contains 14 residues. The CDR3 DNA reads TGTGCCAGTAGCCTAGGGACAGGGTATCAGCCCCAGCATTTT. Translation: CASSLGTGYQPQHF.

The chain is built from TRBV10-3 and TRBJ1-1, with D unclear. Between the trimmed V and J ends, which lost 6 bases and 1 base, there was a span of 15 bases. Germline V lookup: CDR1 ENHRY, CDR2 SYGVKD. This CDR3 has 15 amino acids. DNA for the CDR3: TGTGCCATCAGGGAGGGCGGCCGGCCGAACACTGAAGCTTTCTTT. Translation gives CAIREGGRPNTEAFF.

This rearrangement joins TRBV5-5 to TRBJ2-7; TRBD2 might be the D (7 bases). CDR3 size: 15 residues. Germline lookup yields CDR1 SGHKS and CDR2 YYEKEE (reference sequence). The V and J ends lost 3 bases and 5 bases respectively, with 18 bases between them. CDR3 nucleotides: TGTGCCAGCAGCTGGCGGGGGCAGGGGATCCACGAGCAGTACTTC. It is translated as CASSWRGQGIHEQYF.

The rearrangement uses TRBV28 and TRBJ1-2; TRBD1 matches 9 bases. The CDR3 spans 13 residues. Germline V gene data show CDR1 as MDHEN and CDR2 as SYDVKM. Trimming took 8 bases from V and 7 from J; bases not matched to a gene: 8. This CDR3 reads CASGGTGSSGYTF. In nucleotides, the CDR3 is TGTGCCAGCGGGGGGACAGGGTCCTCTGGCTACACCTTC.

The CDR3 is CASSQFEREGIGTDTQYF. The CDR3 nucleotides are TGCGCCAGCAGCCAATTCGAGCGGGAGGGCATTGGCACAGATACGCAGTATTTT. The gene calls are TRBV4-1 and TRBJ2-3; TRBD2 aligns across 10 bases. There are 18 residues in the CDR3. Unmatched junction bases numbered 9, after V lost 2 bases and J lost 1 base. Germline CDR1 reads MGHRA; CDR2 reads YSYEKL.

J is TRBJ1-2 and V is TRBV2; 9 nucleotides agree with TRBD1. Trimming removed 4 bases from V and 12 bases from J; junction bases left unmatched: 12. Germline loops: CDR1 SNHLY, CDR2 FYNNEI. CDR3 length equals 14 residues. CDR3 in DNA: TGTGCCAGCAGTGCGGGACAGGGAAAAAAGCTGGACACCTTC. It yields the protein CASSAGQGKKLDTF.

In this sample, this clone turned up once. The CDR3 sequence is CASAGTNEKLFF. CDR3 sequence (DNA): TGTGCCAGCGCCGGGACTAATGAAAAACTGTTTTTT. This rearrangement joins TRBV7-8 to TRBJ1-4; no firm D call. Germline CDR1 reads SGHVS; CDR2 reads FQNEAQ. V was trimmed by 8 bases and J by 2 bases, leaving 6 bases between them. This CDR3 has 12 residues. Together with reference TRBV7-8 and TRBJ1-4, the CDR3 gives the full variable domain: GAGVSQSPRYKVAKRGQDVALRCDPISGHVSLFWYQQALGQGPEFLTYFQNEAQLDKSGLPSDRFFAERPEGSVSTLKIQRTQQEDSAVYLCASAGTNEKLFFGSGTQLSVL.

To note about this clone: The sample carries other DNA sequences with the same CDR3. The V and J genes are TRBV7-9 and TRBJ1-1, with unresolved D. From germline, CDR1 is SEHNR and CDR2 FQNEAQ (reference sequence). Between the trimmed V and J ends, which lost 2 bases and 2 bases, there was a span of 3 bases. The CDR3 loop spans 12 amino acids. The CDR3 region is CASSLSNTEAFF. CDR3 coding DNA: TGTGCCAGCAGCTTATCAAACACTGAAGCTTTCTTT. Looking up the rest from reference TRBV7-9 and TRBJ1-1 gives the full variable domain: DTGVSQNPRHKITKRGQNVTFRCDPISEHNRLYWYRQTLGQGPEFLTYFQNEAQLEKSRLLSDRFSAERPKGSFSTLEIQRTEQGDSAMYLCASSLSNTEAFFGQGTRLTVV.

The chain has TRBV13 and TRBJ2-5; 14 bases are shared with TRBD2. The CDR3 sequence is 16 residues long. V dropped 4 bases and J dropped 5; count of bases not matched to a gene: 6. Germline values: CDR1 PRHDT, CDR2 FYEKMQ (reference sequence). The CDR3 DNA reads TGTGCCAGCAGCTGGACTAGCGGGGGGCCGGAGGAGACCCAGTACTTC. It is translated as CASSWTSGGPEETQYF.

The chain employs TRBV7-2 and TRBJ2-5; 9 bases line up with TRBD2. The CDR3 runs to 15 residues. J gave up 4 bases and V 1 base, and 4 bases lay outside the gene matches. In germline, CDR1 is SGHTA, CDR2 FQGNSA. The CDR3: CASSLGLADVETQYF. DNA for the CDR3: TGTGCCAGCAGCTTAGGACTAGCGGATGTAGAGACCCAGTACTTC.

V gene TRBV4-2 combines with J gene TRBJ2-2, with D maybe TRBD1 (5 bases). Trimming left V 2 bases short and J 1 base short, with 8 bases between. This CDR3 contains 15 residues. In germline, CDR1 is LGHNA, CDR2 YNFKEQ. CDR3 sequence (DNA): TGTGCCAGCAGCCAACTAGGACAGAACACCGGGGAGCTGTTTTTT. The encoded protein is CASSQLGQNTGELFF.